Each of the 5 T cell receptor beta chains below was sequenced from the same sample in a study of CD8 T cells in ankylosing spondylitis. TCRdb ran MiXCR on the 5' RACE reads and lists one entry per CDR3 protein. This table holds 150,000 to 200,000 distinct CDR3 sequences, roughly 18% found once. Sequenced material: blood, either unsorted or a sorted T cell fraction (not recorded which). Receptors originate from a male donor with ankylosing spondylitis or in good health (not recorded which).

The chain has TRBV20-1 and TRBJ2-2, with 10 bases fitting TRBD2. V was pared by 3 bases and J by 5 bases, with 9 bases of the junction left unmatched. CDR1 is DFQATT and CDR2 is SNEGSKA in the germline V gene (reference sequence). The CDR3 loop spans 16 amino acids. The CDR3 DNA sequence: TGCAGTGCTAGTGCCCCTAGCGGGAGAAGAACCGGGGAGCTGTTTTTT. It translates to CSASAPSGRRTGELFF.

This clonotype was seen a few times. The chain recombines TRBV28 with TRBJ2-5; D is uncertain. The germline CDR1 and CDR2 sequences are MDHEN and SYDVKM. The CDR3 runs to 14 residues. Trimming removed 7 bases at V and 5 bases at J, with 17 bases between. The CDR3 sequence: CASTPARVLETQYF. The CDR3 DNA is TGTGCCAGCACCCCTGCTCGGGTCTTGGAGACCCAGTACTTC.

The chain recombines TRBV20-1 with TRBJ1-1, with 7 nucleotides matching TRBD1. The germline gives CDR1 DFQATT, CDR2 SNEGSKA (reference sequence). The CDR3 covers 15 residues. V shed 4 bases, J shed 5 bases, and the junction held 13 bases outside the gene matches. CDR3 in amino acids: CSAKLLTGDGTEAFF. In nucleotides, the CDR3 is TGCAGTGCTAAACTCTTAACAGGGGACGGGACTGAAGCTTTCTTT.

This clonotype appeared many times. Written as DNA, the CDR3 is TGCGCCAGCAGCTTGGAAGGGACCAGGGCGTTATCCTACGAGCAGTACTTC. This sequence encodes CASSLEGTRALSYEQYF. This chain uses TRBV5-1 with TRBJ2-7, with D perhaps given as TRBD1 or TRBD2 (5 bases each). The V end lost 0 bases, the J end lost 1 base, and 17 bases lay between the germline ends. The CDR3 consists of 17 residues. The germline gives CDR1 SGHRS, CDR2 YFSETQ.

This sequence joins TRBV6-1 and TRBJ2-1; TRBD1 matches at 9 bases. Germline assignment: CDR1 MNHNS and CDR2 SASEGT. The CDR3 has 15 amino acids. Trimming removed 4 bases from V and 7 bases from J; junction bases left unmatched: 8. The CDR3 region is CASSVDRGRRNEQFF. The CDR3 nucleotides are TGTGCCAGCAGTGTTGACAGGGGGAGGAGGAATGAGCAGTTCTTC.